The 15 T cell receptor beta chains listed next were all sequenced from one sample in a study of T cell responses to AZD1222 COVID-19 vaccine. The assay was immunoSEQ multiplex PCR, and TCRdb's table has in-frame clones only and misses some. The data hold under 80,000 clones, with 88% observed a single time. The sequencing used peripheral blood, collected on day 0 of AZD1222 vaccination. The receptors derive from an adult in good health.

The chain carries TRBV2 and TRBJ2-7, with D possibly TRBD1 on 6 matching bases. CDR1 is SNHLY and CDR2 is FYNNEI in the germline V gene. The CDR3 has 13 amino acids. Trimming removed 10 bases from V and 0 bases from J, with 13 bases in between. The CDR3 loop is CAITGRSSYEQYF. The CDR3, as DNA: TGTGCCATTACAGGGAGAAGCTCCTACGAGCAGTACTTC.

V usage is TRBV2 and J usage is TRBJ2-1; TRBD1 agrees at 7 bases. The CDR3 is made up of 12 amino acids. V lost 9 bases to trimming and J lost 4 bases; unmatched junction nucleotides: 3. Looked up from germline, CDR1 is SNHLY and CDR2 is FYNNEI. CDR3 DNA sequence: TGTGCCAGGCCGGGACAGTACAATGAGCAGTTCTTC. Translation: CARPGQYNEQFF.

V gene TRBV30 combines with J gene TRBJ2-1; D ambiguous. CDR1 is GTSNPN, CDR2 SVGIG, per germline (reference sequence). This CDR3 is 15 amino acids long. V shed 0 bases and J shed 0 bases, with 9 bases lying between them. The CDR3 is CAWSVGASSYNEQFF. The DNA for the CDR3 is TGTGCCTGGAGTGTCGGAGCGAGCTCCTACAATGAGCAGTTCTTC.

J is TRBJ2-7 and V is TRBV18, with 10 positions matching TRBD1. Looked up from germline, CDR1 is KGHSH and CDR2 is LQKENI. This CDR3 contains 15 residues. With V trimmed by 3 bases and J by 1 base, 3 bases remained unmatched. This chain's CDR3 is CASSPDRGPSYEQYF. CDR3 DNA: TGTGCCAGCTCACCCGACAGGGGGCCGTCCTACGAGCAGTACTTC.

The rearrangement links TRBV28 to TRBJ1-2; tentative D call: TRBD1 (6 bases). V lost 7 bases to trimming and J lost 5 bases, with 26 bases between them. CDR1 and CDR2 from the germline V gene are MDHEN and SYDVKM. The CDR3 is 17 amino acids. The CDR3 sequence is CASTGWVDGGQVYGYTF. DNA for the CDR3: TGTGCCAGCACGGGGTGGGTCGATGGGGGCCAAGTTTATGGCTACACCTTC.

The V gene is TRBV3-1 (or the pseudogene TRBV3-2), the J gene TRBJ2-7, with D perhaps matching TRBD2 (6 bases). The germline CDR1 and CDR2 sequences are LGHDT and YNNKEL (reference sequence). CDR3 length equals 14 residues. The V and J ends lost 0 bases and 1 base respectively, with 7 bases between them. The CDR3 here is CASSQERGSYEQYF. Written as DNA, the CDR3 is TGTGCCAGCAGCCAAGAACGGGGGTCCTACGAGCAGTACTTC.

The rearrangement uses TRBV6-5 and TRBJ2-7, with D perhaps matching TRBD2 (7 bases). The V and J ends lost 7 bases and 0 bases respectively, with 16 bases between them. The CDR3 is 15 amino acids. The V gene's germline CDR1 is MNHEY and CDR2 SVGAGI. This CDR3 reads CASTSGQYTSYEQYF. CDR3 DNA: TGTGCCAGCACTAGCGGACAGTATACCTCCTACGAGCAGTACTTC.

V is TRBV30 and J is TRBJ1-5, with D maybe TRBD1 (6 bases). V lost 4 bases and J lost 0, with 13 bases in between. The CDR3 has 15 amino acids. The germline V gene has CDR1 GTSNPN and CDR2 SVGIG (reference sequence). CDR3 loop: CAWTAGTYSNQPQHF. CDR3 coding DNA: TGTGCCTGGACCGCGGGGACATATAGCAATCAGCCCCAGCATTTT.

The rearrangement joins TRBV4-1 to TRBJ1-5; 9 bases are shared with TRBD1. This CDR3 comprises 14 residues. Per germline, CDR1 MGHRA and CDR2 YSYEKL. V trimming: 3 bases; J trimming: 5 bases; junction bases outside the gene matches: 2. The CDR3 region is CASSHGQGYQPQHF. As DNA, the CDR3 is TGCGCCAGCAGCCACGGACAGGGGTATCAGCCCCAGCATTTT.

The V and J genes are TRBV24-1 and TRBJ1-5; TRBD1 matches at 8 bases. The germline gives CDR1 KGHDR, CDR2 SFDVKD. V lost 4 bases to trimming and J lost 5 bases; unmatched junction nucleotides: 6. The CDR3 consists of 15 residues. As DNA, the CDR3 is TGTGCCACCAGTGACCCGACAGGGGCCGATCAGCCCCAGCATTTT. As protein: CATSDPTGADQPQHF.

The rearrangement uses TRBV29-1 and TRBJ2-5, with TRBD2 matching over 10 bases. This CDR3 is built from 15 residues. The V gene's germline CDR1 is SQVTM and CDR2 ANQGSEA. Unmatched junction bases numbered 2, after V lost 0 bases and J lost 1 base. This chain's CDR3 is CSVEDSGGLQETQYF. The CDR3, as DNA: TGCAGCGTTGAAGATAGCGGGGGGCTCCAAGAGACCCAGTACTTC.

J is TRBJ2-7 and V is TRBV30, with D uncertain. Germline V CDR1 and CDR2: GTSNPN, SVGIG (reference sequence). This CDR3 has 14 residues. Trimming pared 7 bases from V and 0 bases from J, leaving 16 bases between. CDR3 region: CASYHKASSYEQYF. The DNA for the CDR3 is TGTGCCTCGTATCATAAAGCGAGCTCCTACGAGCAGTACTTC. Full variable domain (missing parts from reference TRBV30 and TRBJ2-7): SQTIHQWPATLVQPVGSPLSLECTVEGTSNPNLYWYRQAAGRGLQLLFYSVGIGQISSEVPQNLSASRPQDRQFILSSKKLLLSDSGFYLCASYHKASSYEQYFGPGTRLTVT.

This clone was picked up one time. V usage is TRBV4-1 and J usage is TRBJ1-4; 8 nucleotides agree with TRBD1. CDR3 length equals 16 residues. Germline CDR1 is MGHRA and CDR2 is YSYEKL. The V and J ends lost 0 bases and 10 bases, in that order; junction bases with no gene match: 10. CDR3 nucleotide sequence: TGCGCCAGCAGCCAAGAGAGCGGACAGGGTGGAGGAAAACTGTTTTTT. Translated: CASSQESGQGGGKLFF.

The chain couples TRBV27 to TRBJ1-2, with 7 positions matching TRBD1. The J segment lost 4 bases and the V segment lost 6 bases, leaving 5 bases of the junction unmatched. The germline gives CDR1 MNHEY, CDR2 SMNVEV (reference sequence). The CDR3 is 13 amino acids. In nucleotides, the CDR3 is TGTGCCAGCAGCCAGGGGGGCAGCTATGGCTACACCTTC. Its translation is CASSQGGSYGYTF.

The V gene is TRBV18, the J gene TRBJ1-5; no clear D. This CDR3 has 12 amino acids. V was cut by 3 bases and J by 6 bases, with 6 bases left in between. Per the germline V gene, CDR1 is KGHSH and CDR2 is LQKENI. For the CDR3, the DNA is TGTGCCAGCTCACCGGGGTCTCAGCCCCAGCATTTT. As protein: CASSPGSQPQHF.